Listed below are T cell receptor beta chains from one sample, sequenced in a study of cytomegalovirus exposure and HLA in healthy donors. The repertoire was sequenced with immunoSEQ multiplex PCR; TCRdb's copy has only in-frame clones and lacks some. The sample lists 58,000 or so clones; 71% were seen once. Sequenced material: PBMCs. Source of these receptors: a man aged 45-65 years in good health and CMV-seropositive. Both conserved end residues are part of each CDR3. D genes are given only for firm matches. Clone sizes are given selectively: once, few, many, or a class where the clone is expanded.

j_gene	d_gene	abundance	len	v_gene	CDR3nt	CDR3aa
TRBJ2-1	TRBD2	NA	13	TRBV5-4	TGTGCCAGCAGCTTTATAGCGGGAGGGGAGCAGTTCTTC	CASSFIAGGEQFF
TRBJ2-2	TRBD2	NA	15	TRBV4-1	TGCGCCAGCAGCCAAGATAGCGGGGGCCCCGGGGAGCTGTTTTTT	CASSQDSGGPGELFF
TRBJ1-3	NA	once	15	TRBV5-1	TGCGCCAGCAGGGACAGTGAAGCCTCTGGAAACACCATATATTTT	CASRDSEASGNTIYF
TRBJ2-3	TRBD2	NA	16	TRBV6-4	TGTGCCAGCAGTGACTCTAGCGGGGGGGCCACAGATACGCAGTATTTT	CASSDSSGGATDTQYF
TRBJ2-4	TRBD1	few	14	TRBV5-1	TGCGCCAGCAGCTTGGCCCAGGGGGCCGACATTCAGTACTTC	CASSLAQGADIQYF
TRBJ1-5	TRBD1	NA	15	TRBV18	TGTGCCAGCTCACCAGGGACAGGTGACAATCAGCCCCAGCATTTT	CASSPGTGDNQPQHF
TRBJ2-7	TRBD2	NA	15	TRBV7-2	TGTGCCAGCAGCTCCCAGAGCGGGAGCTCCTACGAGCAGTACTTC	CASSSQSGSSYEQYF
TRBJ2-7	NA	NA	15	TRBV5-4	TGTGCCAGCAGTTTCCCCGGGACTCCGTTTTACGAGCAGTACTTC	CASSFPGTPFYEQYF
TRBJ1-1	NA	NA	15	TRBV5-1	TGCGCCAGCAGCTTGGTGGCAGGGGCGAATACTGAAGCTTTCTTT	CASSLVAGANTEAFF
TRBJ2-7	NA	NA	12	TRBV6-1	TGTGCCAGCAGTGAAATTGGAGTCGAGCAGTACTTC	CASSEIGVEQYF
TRBJ2-4	TRBD1	NA	14	TRBV7-3	TGTGCCAGCAGCCCCAACAGGGGGCCCTACATTCAGTACTTC	CASSPNRGPYIQYF
TRBJ1-1	NA	once	12	TRBV11-2	TGTGCCAGCAGCTTAAACCGGGAGGAAGCTTTCTTT	CASSLNREEAFF
TRBJ2-5	TRBD2	few	16	TRBV9	TGTGCCAGCAGCGAGGCCGAGCGGGGGGGCAAAGAGACCCAGTACTTC	CASSEAERGGKETQYF
TRBJ2-5	TRBD1	NA	13	TRBV2	TGTGCCAGCATGGACAGGGCCCAAGAGACCCAGTACTTC	CASMDRAQETQYF
TRBJ2-7	NA	NA	15	TRBV2	TGTGCCAGCTCTCAGGGGGGTAGCAGGATCGACGAGCAGTACTTC	CASSQGGSRIDEQYF
TRBJ2-3	NA	NA	15	TRBV2	TGTGCCAGCGCAATTCACCTCGGGAGCACAGATACGCAGTATTTT	CASAIHLGSTDTQYF
TRBJ1-1	TRBD1	few	13	TRBV5-4	TGTGCCAGCAGTTCTGGACAGGGCCGTGAAGCTTTCTTT	CASSSGQGREAFF
TRBJ1-5	NA	NA	15	TRBV4-1	TGCGCCAGCAGCCAAGGCGGGGGGAGCAATCAGCCCCAGCATTTT	CASSQGGGSNQPQHF
TRBJ2-7	TRBD2	NA	17	TRBV7-9	TGTGCCAGCAGCCCGGGCGGGCTAGCGGGAGGGCCTTACGAGCAGTACTTC	CASSPGGLAGGPYEQYF
TRBJ2-3	NA	few	15	TRBV27	TGTGCCAGCAGTTTAGCGCCTACTAGCACAGATACGCAGTATTTT	CASSLAPTSTDTQYF